Listed here are 27 T cell receptor beta chains from one sample, sequenced in a study of blood T cells in healthy people across ages. A second roughly 7 to 12 cycle PCR used barcoded and J-beta primers. Each CDR3 protein is one row after TCRdb ran MiXCR on the 5' RACE reads. The sample consists of about 970,000 distinct CDR3 sequences, around 54% of them appearing once. The sequenced sample consisted of blood. Source of these receptors: a woman in her sixties in good health.

This clonotype was seen only a few times. V gene TRBV28 combines with J gene TRBJ2-7; D may be TRBD1 (6 bases). This CDR3 contains 14 residues. CDR1 MDHEN and CDR2 SYDVKM come from the germline V gene. V was shortened by 6 bases and J by 3 bases, with 15 bases between the two germline ends. The CDR3 nucleotides read TGTGCCAGCAGGTACCGGGACAATCGCTACGAGCAGTACTTC. This translates into CASRYRDNRYEQYF.

This clonotype has just a few counts. The gene calls are TRBV6-6 and TRBJ2-7; perhaps TRBD2 as D (6 bases). Germline CDR1 MNHNY, CDR2 SVGAGI (reference sequence). With 2 bases removed from V and 3 bases from J, the gap between germline ends came to 11 bases. This CDR3 has 14 residues. CDR3 loop: CASSYTRDFYEQYF. The CDR3 region has the DNA TGTGCCAGCAGTTACACCCGGGACTTCTACGAGCAGTACTTC.

The gene calls are TRBV20-1 and TRBJ2-1; 10 positions agree with TRBD1. Unmatched junction bases numbered 17, after V lost 8 bases and J lost 1 base. The CDR3 loop spans 18 amino acids. Germline CDR1 is DFQATT and CDR2 is SNEGSKA (reference sequence). CDR3 protein: CSTEPGQGRVRSYNEQFF. The CDR3 DNA reads as TGCAGTACCGAGCCGGGACAGGGGAGGGTCAGGTCCTACAATGAGCAGTTCTTC.

The rearrangement links TRBV3-1 to TRBJ2-3; D is possibly TRBD2 (5 bases). The germline V gene encodes CDR1 LGHDT and CDR2 YNNKEL (reference sequence). V shed 4 bases and J shed 3 bases, with 14 bases lying between them. This CDR3 contains 15 residues. CDR3 nucleotides: TGTGCCAGCAGCCGGAGGCCCGCGTTAACAGATACGCAGTATTTT. Protein sequence: CASSRRPALTDTQYF.

V gene TRBV29-1 combines with J gene TRBJ2-5; D uncertain. V lost 8 bases and J lost 11, with 18 bases in between. The CDR3 extends over 11 amino acids. The germline V gene encodes CDR1 SQVTM and CDR2 ANQGSEA. The CDR3 coding sequence is TGCAGCCCCATAGCCGGAGATGAGCAGTACTTC. Encoded protein: CSPIAGDEQYF.

CDR3 sequence reads: CASSQLTGVADTQYF. DNA for the CDR3: TGTGCCAGCAGCCAGCTGACAGGTGTGGCAGATACGCAGTATTTT. The rearrangement links TRBV4-2 to TRBJ2-3; possibly TRBD1 for D (6 bases). This CDR3 spans 15 amino acids. V was pared by 3 bases and J by 4 bases, with 14 bases between. Germline V gives CDR1 LGHNA, CDR2 YNFKEQ.

In DNA, the CDR3 is TGTGCCACCTCCGGACTTAGGGTATCCTACGAGCAGTACTTC. This sequence encodes CATSGLRVSYEQYF. The chain employs TRBV6-6 and TRBJ2-7; TRBD2 might be the D (5 bases). The germline V and J ends were trimmed by 10 bases and 1 base, with 17 bases remaining between them. The CDR3 loop spans 14 amino acids. The V gene's germline CDR1 is MNHNY and CDR2 SVGAGI (reference sequence).

The CDR3 loop reads CASSPRTSRAEAFF. The DNA of the CDR3 is TGTGCCAGCAGCCCGCGGACCTCGAGGGCTGAAGCTTTCTTT. The rearrangement uses TRBV3-1 and TRBJ1-1; D is uncertain. V gave up 4 bases and J gave up 6 bases, with 15 bases separating them. Germline V CDR1 and CDR2: LGHDT, YNNKEL (reference sequence). The CDR3 covers 14 residues.

The chain combines TRBV20-1 with TRBJ1-5, with TRBD1 identical over 7 bases. V lost 6 bases to trimming and J lost 6 bases; unmatched junction nucleotides: 11. Germline V lookup: CDR1 DFQATT, CDR2 SNEGSKA (reference sequence). The CDR3 sequence is 14 residues long. CDR3 DNA: TGCAGTGCCCACCATGACAGGGTTCCTCAGCCCCAGCATTTT. Translation: CSAHHDRVPQPQHF.

This clonotype appeared a single time. The chain has TRBV4-2 and TRBJ2-7; D call uncertain. The DNA end favors TRBJ2-4, so the J call may be wrong. Germline V lookup: CDR1 LGHNA, CDR2 YNFKEQ. This CDR3 contains 20 residues. CDR3 DNA: TGTGCCAGCAGCCAAGATGTCGTCAGGACGAAGCCACTAGCCAAAAACATTCAGTACTTC. It translates to CASSQDVVRTKPLAKNIQYF.

The genes are TRBV20-1 and TRBJ2-5; D is ambiguous. This CDR3 comprises 17 residues. Germline CDR1 reads DFQATT; CDR2 reads SNEGSKA (reference sequence). The V gene lost 0 bases and the J gene lost 2 bases, with 19 bases spanning the gap. CDR3 in amino acids: CSAREFGTASQQETQYF. CDR3 DNA sequence: TGCAGTGCTAGAGAGTTTGGTACAGCCTCACAACAAGAGACCCAGTACTTC.

This clonotype has a single count. The V and J genes are TRBV5-1 and TRBJ2-7; 9 bases are a match to TRBD2. This CDR3 is built from 14 residues. Per germline, CDR1 SGHRS and CDR2 YFSETQ. With 8 bases clipped from V and 3 bases from J, the junction kept 9 bases outside the gene matches. The CDR3 sequence: CASGQGTSIYEQYF. The CDR3 bases are TGCGCCAGTGGCCAAGGGACTAGCATCTACGAGCAGTACTTC.

This chain links TRBV4-1 with TRBJ1-5, with 9 bases aligning to TRBD1. The V gene's germline CDR1 is MGHRA and CDR2 YSYEKL. The CDR3 extends over 19 amino acids. V lost 0 bases to trimming and J lost 2 bases; unmatched junction nucleotides: 11. CDR3 in amino acids: CASSQELQGAGGGNQPQHF. CDR3 nucleotide sequence: TGCGCCAGCAGCCAAGAGCTACAGGGGGCCGGGGGTGGCAATCAGCCCCAGCATTTT.

The chain carries TRBV6-1 and TRBJ2-7, with D perhaps matching TRBD1 or TRBD2 (7 bases each). The V gene lost 4 bases and the J gene lost 1 base, with 14 bases spanning the gap. This CDR3 region has 15 residues. Germline V CDR1 and CDR2: MNHNS, SASEGT. The CDR3 nucleotides are TGTGCCAGCAGTGGGGAGGGACAGCGTTCCTACGAGCAGTACTTC. Residues: CASSGEGQRSYEQYF.

The sample holds a few counts of this clonotype. This chain joins TRBV2 and TRBJ1-6; D is ambiguous. V lost 9 bases and J lost 8, with 14 bases in between. The germline gives CDR1 SNHLY, CDR2 FYNNEI. CDR3 size: 13 residues. CDR3 protein: CASFGSEHSPLHF. The CDR3 DNA follows: TGTGCCAGTTTCGGGTCGGAACATTCACCCCTCCACTTT.

A few counts support this clonotype. CDR3 nucleotides: TGTGCCAGCAGACAATCCGGGACTAGCATTCACATTCAGTACTTC. This encodes CASRQSGTSIHIQYF. The rearrangement links TRBV28 to TRBJ2-4, with 9 bases lining up with TRBD2. The length of the CDR3 is 15 residues. V gave up 6 bases and J gave up 8 bases; unmatched junction bases: 11. CDR1 and CDR2 (germline): MDHEN, SYDVKM.

The table lists this clonotype with a few counts. The chain recombines TRBV9 with TRBJ2-3, with no clear D. The CDR3 sequence is 16 residues long. Per germline, CDR1 SGDLS and CDR2 YYNGEE. The V end was cut by 0 bases, the J end by 6 bases, with 17 bases between. CDR3 in amino acids: CASSVVGASGPDTQYF. The CDR3 coding sequence is TGTGCCAGCAGCGTAGTAGGTGCCTCAGGACCTGATACGCAGTATTTT.

The chain carries TRBV29-1 and TRBJ2-1, with TRBD1 matching over 10 bases. The germline V gene has CDR1 SQVTM and CDR2 ANQGSEA. The CDR3 spans 14 residues. V was clipped by 4 bases and J by 9 bases; unmatched bases: 9. The CDR3 loop is CSVGPGTGVCEQFF. The CDR3 coding sequence is TGCAGCGTTGGACCCGGGACAGGGGTTTGTGAGCAGTTCTTC.

This clonotype occurred a few times. The chain joins TRBV10-3 to TRBJ2-3; 8 bases align to TRBD1. Germline assignment: CDR1 ENHRY and CDR2 SYGVKD. The V segment lost 11 bases and the J segment 2 bases; nucleotides outside the gene matches: 9. This CDR3 is built from 14 residues. CDR3 in DNA: TGTGCCGCCGGACAGGGTACCGCCACAGATACGCAGTATTTT. As protein: CAAGQGTATDTQYF.

As to this clonotype: The junction shows a germline mismatch at one end, possibly a read error. The chain combines TRBV28 with TRBJ1-1; D gene uncertain. CDR3 size: 12 residues. Germline lookup yields CDR1 MDHEN and CDR2 SYDVKM. The DNA of the CDR3 is TGTGCCAGCAGTTCCCAACAGATTGAAGCTTCCTTT. Encoded protein: CASSSQQIEASF.

The chain uses TRBV29-1 and TRBJ2-7; a possible D gene is TRBD1 (6 bases). With 1 base removed from V and 0 bases from J, the gap between germline ends came to 13 bases. CDR3 length: 15 residues. Germline assignment: CDR1 SQVTM and CDR2 ANQGSEA. Here the CDR3 DNA reads TGCAGCGTTGAAGTTAGGGGGAGCGTCTCCTACGAGCAGTACTTC. As protein: CSVEVRGSVSYEQYF.

The chain joins TRBV20-1 to TRBJ1-1; no firm D call. Trimming cost V 5 bases and J 1 base, with 8 bases left between them. The CDR3 loop spans 12 amino acids. Germline assignment: CDR1 DFQATT and CDR2 SNEGSKA (reference sequence). The CDR3 is CSAGSKNTEAFF. The CDR3 region has the DNA TGCAGTGCTGGGTCCAAGAACACTGAAGCTTTCTTT.

The chain carries TRBV10-3 and TRBJ2-5, with 8 bases identical to TRBD2. The CDR3 contains 17 residues. The V and J ends lost 0 bases and 11 bases, in that order; junction bases with no gene match: 17. In germline, CDR1 is ENHRY, CDR2 SYGVKD. The CDR3 coding sequence is TGTGCCATCAGTGAGTCGGGAAAGGTGACTAGCGTCAATGAGCAGTACTTC. Translating gives CAISESGKVTSVNEQYF.

V gene TRBV4-2 combines with J gene TRBJ2-7, with a weak D call TRBD1 (6 bases). V gave up 0 bases and J gave up 10 bases, with 10 bases separating them. Germline CDR1 LGHNA, CDR2 YNFKEQ. The CDR3 has 12 amino acids. In DNA, the CDR3 is TGTGCCAGCAGCCAAGAGATGGGGGCCCAGTACTTC. It is translated as CASSQEMGAQYF.

The CDR3 here is CASSHNRALGSEQYF. As DNA, the CDR3 is TGTGCCAGCAGCCATAACCGGGCCCTAGGAAGCGAGCAGTACTTC. The rearrangement links TRBV3-1 to TRBJ2-7; D is uncertain. The CDR3 extends over 15 amino acids. CDR1 and CDR2 from the germline V gene are LGHDT and YNNKEL (reference sequence). V lost 3 bases, J lost 6 bases, and 18 bases lay in between.

This chain uses TRBV20-1 with TRBJ1-1; D unresolved. CDR3 length: 11 amino acids. Germline lookup yields CDR1 DFQATT and CDR2 SNEGSKA (reference sequence). The CDR3 DNA is TGCAGGCTATCAGGGAACACTGAAGCTTTCTTT. Amino acid sequence: CRLSGNTEAFF.

This clonotype was observed a few times. The rearrangement joins TRBV7-2 to TRBJ1-1; D remains unclear. V shed 7 bases and J shed 6 bases, with 15 bases lying between them. The CDR3 contains 13 residues. Germline V gene lookup returns CDR1 SGHTA and CDR2 FQGNSA. CDR3 nucleotides: TGTGCCAGCACCCTATATCGACTCTCTGAAGCTTTCTTT. Translated: CASTLYRLSEAFF.